These T cell receptor beta chains were read from a single sample in a study of patients and donors after allogeneic stem cell transplantation. TCRdb reprocessed the RT-PCR reads via MiXCR and lists one record per CDR3 protein. The repertoire holds about a million distinct CDR3 sequences, with under 20% as singletons. Sequenced input: blood, either unsorted or a sorted T cell fraction (not recorded which). Receptor source: a human donor who was either an allogeneic HSCT recipient or a stem cell or donor lymphocyte infusion donor (not recorded which). It is not recorded whose cells these are; they may come from a transplant donor. CDR3s include the opening cysteine and the closing phenylalanine or tryptophan. Size is stated for part of the rows, as once, few or many counts, or as a class when the clone is expanded.

J	V	size	CDR3
TRBJ2-5	TRBV11-2	few	CASRGWTSPETQYF
TRBJ2-3	TRBV9	few	CASSVDDTQYF
TRBJ1-5	TRBV28	few	CASSLGTALNQPQHF
TRBJ2-3	TRBV24-1	few	CATSDPKGLAGETQYF
TRBJ2-5	TRBV5-6	NA	CATLNSGRGETQYF
TRBJ2-7	TRBV20-1	few	CSASSVDISSYEQYF
TRBJ2-1	TRBV20-1	few	CSARDAKRGEQFF
TRBJ1-5	TRBV6-1	NA	CASSRGTGHLSRGNQPQHF
TRBJ2-3	TRBV7-2	NA	CASGRAGGDTQYF
TRBJ1-6	TRBV20-1	NA	CSARETVNSPLHF
TRBJ2-3	TRBV2	NA	CARSLQGRPTDTQYF
TRBJ1-1	TRBV20-1	few	CSALRTGKVGAFF
TRBJ2-1	TRBV3-1	many	CASSHGGNEQFF
TRBJ2-1	TRBV12-3/TRBV12-4	many	CASSPGAVTNEQFF
TRBJ2-1	TRBV11-2	NA	CASSLGPAGDWYEQFF
TRBJ2-3	TRBV4-1	few	CASSQERAKGGDTQYF
TRBJ2-5	TRBV12-3/TRBV12-4	NA	CASSPGGGLAGTQYF
TRBJ2-7	TRBV18	NA	CASSPPRVWGKTYEQYF
TRBJ2-3	TRBV12-3/TRBV12-4	NA	CASRAALAGVTDTQYF